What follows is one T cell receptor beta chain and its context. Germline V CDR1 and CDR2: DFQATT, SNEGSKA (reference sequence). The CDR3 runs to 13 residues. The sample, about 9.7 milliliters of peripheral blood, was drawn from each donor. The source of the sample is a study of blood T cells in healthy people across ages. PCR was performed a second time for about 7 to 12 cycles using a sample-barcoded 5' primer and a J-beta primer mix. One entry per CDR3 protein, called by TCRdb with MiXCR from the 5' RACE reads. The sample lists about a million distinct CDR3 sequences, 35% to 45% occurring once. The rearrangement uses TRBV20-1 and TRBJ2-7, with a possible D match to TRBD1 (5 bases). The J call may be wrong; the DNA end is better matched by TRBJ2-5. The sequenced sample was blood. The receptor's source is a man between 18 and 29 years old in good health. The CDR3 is CSALDKARETQYF. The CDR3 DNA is TGCAGTGCTCTGGACAAAGCGAGAGAGACCCAGTACTTC.